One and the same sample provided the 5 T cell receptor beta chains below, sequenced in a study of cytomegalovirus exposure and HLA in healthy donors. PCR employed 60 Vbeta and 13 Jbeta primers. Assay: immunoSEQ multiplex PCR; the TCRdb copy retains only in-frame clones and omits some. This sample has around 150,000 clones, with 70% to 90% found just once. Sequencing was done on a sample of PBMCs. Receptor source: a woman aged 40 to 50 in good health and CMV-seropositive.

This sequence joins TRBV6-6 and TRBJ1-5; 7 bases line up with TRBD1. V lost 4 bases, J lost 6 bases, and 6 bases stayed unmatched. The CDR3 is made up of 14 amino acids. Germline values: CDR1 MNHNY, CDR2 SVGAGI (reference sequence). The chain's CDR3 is CASSSPGTAQPQHF. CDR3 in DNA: TGTGCCAGCAGTTCACCCGGGACAGCTCAGCCCCAGCATTTT.

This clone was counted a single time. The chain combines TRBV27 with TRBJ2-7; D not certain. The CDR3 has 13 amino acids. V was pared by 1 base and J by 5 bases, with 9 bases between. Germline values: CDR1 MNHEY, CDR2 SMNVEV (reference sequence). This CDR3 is CASSLLFSDEQYF. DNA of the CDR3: TGTGCCAGCAGTTTATTGTTCTCGGACGAGCAGTACTTC.

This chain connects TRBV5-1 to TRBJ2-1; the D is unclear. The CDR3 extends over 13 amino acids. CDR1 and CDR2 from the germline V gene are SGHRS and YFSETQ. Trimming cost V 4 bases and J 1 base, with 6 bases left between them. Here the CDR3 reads CASSPGSYNEQFF. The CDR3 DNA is TGCGCCAGCAGCCCGGGTTCCTACAATGAGCAGTTCTTC.

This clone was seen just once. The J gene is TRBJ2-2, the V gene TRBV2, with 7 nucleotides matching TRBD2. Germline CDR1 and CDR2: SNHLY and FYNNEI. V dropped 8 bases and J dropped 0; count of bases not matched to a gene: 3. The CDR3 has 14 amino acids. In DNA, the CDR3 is TGTGCCAGCGGGGGACTATCGAACACCGGGGAGCTGTTTTTT. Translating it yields CASGGLSNTGELFF.

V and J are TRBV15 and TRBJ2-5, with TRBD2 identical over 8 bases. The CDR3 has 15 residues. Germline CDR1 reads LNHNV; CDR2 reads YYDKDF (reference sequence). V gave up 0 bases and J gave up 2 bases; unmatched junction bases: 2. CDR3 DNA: TGTGCCACCAGCAGAGATGCGGGGGGACAAGAGACCCAGTACTTC. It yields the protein CATSRDAGGQETQYF.